This T cell receptor beta chain is drawn from a study of technical replicates of blood from several donors. Assay used: immunoSEQ multiplex PCR; TCRdb lists only in-frame clones, some missing. The profile shows about 80,000 clones, approximately 91% of them singletons. The CDR3 is made up of 13 amino acids. With 8 bases removed from V and 6 bases from J, the gap between germline ends came to 13 bases. Germline CDR1 and CDR2: MNHEY and SVGAGI. Specimen: T cells isolated from PBMCs. The receptor comes from a human donor in good health. The chain has TRBV6-5 and TRBJ2-2; D perhaps matches TRBD1 (7 bases). CDR3 DNA: TGTGCCAGCCGCCAGGGGGGCTCCGGGGAGCTGTTTTTT. Its translation is CASRQGGSGELFF.